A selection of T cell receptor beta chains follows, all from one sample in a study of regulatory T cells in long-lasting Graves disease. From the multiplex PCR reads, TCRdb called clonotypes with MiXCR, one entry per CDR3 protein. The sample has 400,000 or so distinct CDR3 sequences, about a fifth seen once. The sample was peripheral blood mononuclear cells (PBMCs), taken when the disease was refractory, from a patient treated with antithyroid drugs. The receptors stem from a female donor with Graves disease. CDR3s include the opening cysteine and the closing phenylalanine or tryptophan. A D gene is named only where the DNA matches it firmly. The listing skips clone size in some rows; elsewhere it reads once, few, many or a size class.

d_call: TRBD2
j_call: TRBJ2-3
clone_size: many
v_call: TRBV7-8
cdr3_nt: TGTGCCAGCAGCCCGAGGACTAGCGGGCCAACTAGCACAGATACGCAGTATTTT
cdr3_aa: CASSPRTSGPTSTDTQYF

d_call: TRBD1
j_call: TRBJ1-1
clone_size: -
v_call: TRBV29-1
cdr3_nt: TGCAGCGCCAGGACAGGGGCCCCTGAAGCTTTCTTT
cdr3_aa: CSARTGAPEAFF

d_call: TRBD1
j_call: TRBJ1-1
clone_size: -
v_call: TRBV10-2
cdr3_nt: TGCGCCAGCGGGGGACAGGGTGTCACTGAAGCTTTCTTT
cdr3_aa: CASGGQGVTEAFF

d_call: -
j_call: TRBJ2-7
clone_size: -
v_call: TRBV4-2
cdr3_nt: TGTGCCAGCAGCCACCCCGACAGGCCAGCCTACGAGCAGTACTTC
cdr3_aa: CASSHPDRPAYEQYF

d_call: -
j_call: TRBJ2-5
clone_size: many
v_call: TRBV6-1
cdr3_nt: TGTGCCAGCAGCCACGGACTCACCGAGGTCCAAGAGACCCAGTACTTC
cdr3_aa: CASSHGLTEVQETQYF

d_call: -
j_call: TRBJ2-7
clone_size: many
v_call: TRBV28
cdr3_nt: TGTGCCAGCCAACAGGGATTCGACGAGCAGTACTTC
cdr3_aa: CASQQGFDEQYF

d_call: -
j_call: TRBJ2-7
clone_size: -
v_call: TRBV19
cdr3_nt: TGTGCCAGTAGTTCCTCGCTGGGACCCTCCTACGAGCAGTACTTC
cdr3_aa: CASSSSLGPSYEQYF

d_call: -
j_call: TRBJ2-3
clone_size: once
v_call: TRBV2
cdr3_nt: TGTGCCAGCAGTTGGGGGGCTCCCACAGATACGCAGTATTTT
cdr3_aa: CASSWGAPTDTQYF

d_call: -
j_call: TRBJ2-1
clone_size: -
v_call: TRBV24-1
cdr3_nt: TGTGCCACCAGTGCCTCGGGGGACTACAATGAGCAGTTCTTC
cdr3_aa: CATSASGDYNEQFF

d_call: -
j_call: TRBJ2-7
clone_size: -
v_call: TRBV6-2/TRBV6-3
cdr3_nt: TGTGCCAGCAGTTACTACGACGGCTACGAGCAGTACTTC
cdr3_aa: CASSYYDGYEQYF

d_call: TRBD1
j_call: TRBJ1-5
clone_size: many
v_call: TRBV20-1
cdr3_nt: TGCAGTGCTAGTTATGCGGGACAGGGAAATCAGCCCCAGCATTTT
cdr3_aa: CSASYAGQGNQPQHF

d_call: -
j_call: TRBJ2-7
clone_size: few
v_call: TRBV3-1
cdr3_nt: TGTGCCAGCAGCCAAGAGAGGGTCTACGAGCAGTACTTC
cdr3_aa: CASSQERVYEQYF

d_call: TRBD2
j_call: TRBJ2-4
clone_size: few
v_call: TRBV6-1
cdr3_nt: TGTGCCAGCCTCCCGGGGGCTAGCGGGAGGTACGGGCAGTACTTC
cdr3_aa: CASLPGASGRYGQYF

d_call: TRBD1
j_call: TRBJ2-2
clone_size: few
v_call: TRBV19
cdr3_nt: TGTGCCAGTAGTAAAACGACGTGGACAGGGTTCGGCACCGGGGAGCTGTTTTTT
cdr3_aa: CASSKTTWTGFGTGELFF

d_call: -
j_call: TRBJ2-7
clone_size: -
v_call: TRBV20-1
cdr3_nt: TGCAGTGCTAGAGATTCTGCTACAGCCTACGAGCAGTACTTC
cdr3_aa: CSARDSATAYEQYF

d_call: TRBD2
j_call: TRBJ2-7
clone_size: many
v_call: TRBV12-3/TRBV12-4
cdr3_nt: TGTGCCAGCAGCCTCCGGGACAGGGGTTTCCTAGCGGGAGGGGGGGCCTACGAGCAGTACTTC
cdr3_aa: CASSLRDRGFLAGGGAYEQYF

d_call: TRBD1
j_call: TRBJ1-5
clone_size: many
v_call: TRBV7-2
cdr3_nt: TGTGCCAGCAGCTTGGAACAGGGGAATCAGCCCCAGCATTTT
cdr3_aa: CASSLEQGNQPQHF

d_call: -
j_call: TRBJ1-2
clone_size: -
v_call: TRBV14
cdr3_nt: TGTGCCAGCAGCCTAAAACCAGAGGACAGACGCTACACCTTC
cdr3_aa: CASSLKPEDRRYTF

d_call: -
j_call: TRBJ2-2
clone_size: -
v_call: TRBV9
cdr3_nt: TGTGCCAGCAGCGTCCCCCGAGTCACCGGGGAGCTGTTTTTT
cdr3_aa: CASSVPRVTGELFF

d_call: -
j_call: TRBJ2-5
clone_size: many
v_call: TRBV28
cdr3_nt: TGTGCCAGCAAGGATCAAGAGACCCAGTACTTC
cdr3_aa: CASKDQETQYF

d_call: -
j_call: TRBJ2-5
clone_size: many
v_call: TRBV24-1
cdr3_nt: TGTGCCACCAGTGGCAACGGAGAGACCCAGTACTTC
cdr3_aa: CATSGNGETQYF

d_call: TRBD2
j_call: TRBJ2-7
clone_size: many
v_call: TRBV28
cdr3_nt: TGTGCCAGCAGACCCGGGGGAGCGGGATCCGTCCTCTACGAGCAGTACTTC
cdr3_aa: CASRPGGAGSVLYEQYF